These 21 T cell receptor beta chains were all obtained from the same sample, sequenced in a study of blood T cell repertoires in COVID-19 (TCRdb year 2020). Receptor amplification or capture employed the immunoSEQ multiplex PCR assay. TCRdb took over this immuneACCESS table, retaining in-frame rearrangements with V and J assigned. Such tables are incomplete; in checked studies, under half of the missing clones stem from an unresolved V gene, and the remainder is unexplained. This sample lists under 300,000 clones; approximately 86% were detected once. Roughly 6% of the sample lies in the top ten. The sequencing sample was made of PBMCs or T cells enriched from blood (not recorded which). All receptors come from a woman in her 30s with acute COVID-19.

This clone was observed a single time. The rearrangement links TRBV2 to TRBJ1-2; 7 positions match TRBD1. The CDR3 length is 15 residues. J lost 3 bases, V lost 3 bases, and 7 bases had no gene match. Germline assignment: CDR1 SNHLY and CDR2 FYNNEI. The CDR3 region is CASSDQGQGDYGYTF. CDR3 DNA sequence: TGTGCCAGCAGTGATCAGGGGCAGGGGGACTATGGCTACACCTTC.

The chain combines TRBV28 with TRBJ1-5, with 7 bases aligning to TRBD1. Germline values: CDR1 MDHEN, CDR2 SYDVKM. This CDR3 is built from 18 residues. V lost 6 bases, J lost 0 bases, and 14 bases stayed unmatched. CDR3 sequence: CASSPRPRGEYSNQPQHF. The CDR3 DNA reads as TGTGCCAGCAGCCCGAGGCCCAGGGGGGAATATAGCAATCAGCCCCAGCATTTT.

The chain joins TRBV5-4 to TRBJ2-3; D is possibly TRBD2 (6 bases). The CDR3 consists of 16 residues. Deletions cut 0 bases from V and 5 bases from J, with 16 bases between. The germline V gene has CDR1 SGHNT and CDR2 YYREEE (reference sequence). CDR3: CASSLGNVGSLDTQYF. CDR3 coding DNA: TGTGCCAGCAGCTTGGGGAACGTCGGGAGTTTAGATACGCAGTATTTT. The whole variable domain, filled in from reference TRBV5-4 and TRBJ2-3, reads ETGVTQSPTHLIKTRGQQVTLRCSSQSGHNTVSWYQQALGQGPQFIFQYYREEENGRGNFPPRFSGLQFPNYSSELNVNALELDDSALYLCASSLGNVGSLDTQYFGPGTRLTVL.

The V and J genes are TRBV3-1 (or the pseudogene TRBV3-2) and TRBJ1-6; the D is unclear. Germline loops: CDR1 LGHDT, CDR2 YNNKEL (reference sequence). V lost 0 bases and J lost 14, with 23 bases in between. CDR3 length: 17 residues. CDR3 nucleotide sequence: TGTGCCAGCAGCCAAGACCTCCTAGGAGGCCCGAACTCAGCCCTCCACTTT. Its protein is CASSQDLLGGPNSALHF.

The CDR3 sequence: CASSPVGGESYNEQFF. The CDR3 coding sequence is TGTGCCAGCAGCCCCGTGGGAGGAGAGTCCTACAATGAGCAGTTCTTC. The chain is built from TRBV7-9 and TRBJ2-1; tentative D call: TRBD2 (6 bases). This CDR3 region has 16 residues. CDR1 and CDR2 (germline): SEHNR, FQNEAQ (reference sequence). V dropped 5 bases and J dropped 1 base, with 15 bases sitting between them.

V and J are TRBV5-8 and TRBJ1-5, with 7 bases aligning to TRBD1. J lost 9 bases, V lost 5 bases, and 8 bases had no gene match. Germline CDR1 SGHTS, CDR2 YDEGEE. The CDR3 length is 13 residues. CDR3 DNA: TGTGCCAGCAGTTGGGACAGCCCCTTGCCCCAGCATTTT. It translates to CASSWDSPLPQHF.

J is TRBJ2-2 and V is TRBV7-3; 10 bases are shared with TRBD1. The CDR3 covers 15 residues. Germline loops: CDR1 SGHTA, CDR2 FQGTGA. The V and J ends lost 5 bases and 7 bases, in that order; junction bases with no gene match: 7. CDR3 coding DNA: TGTGCCAGCAGCCCACAGACAGGGGGCGGCGGGGAGCTGTTTTTT. The encoded protein is CASSPQTGGGGELFF.

This clone was detected once. The J gene is TRBJ2-2, the V gene TRBV19; the match to TRBD1 covers 7 bases. CDR1 and CDR2 from the germline V gene are LNHDA and SQIVND (reference sequence). This CDR3 spans 15 amino acids. The V segment lost 8 bases and the J segment 1 base; nucleotides outside the gene matches: 7. CDR3 loop: CASGGQDGNTGELFF. The CDR3, as DNA: TGTGCCAGTGGAGGACAGGATGGGAACACCGGGGAGCTGTTTTTT.

CDR3 in amino acids: CATSGLRQGNGYTF. The CDR3 DNA reads as TGTGCCACCAGCGGCCTCCGGCAGGGCAATGGCTACACCTTC. The chain has TRBV24-1 and TRBJ1-2; D may be TRBD1 (5 bases). This CDR3 has 14 amino acids. Germline V gives CDR1 KGHDR, CDR2 SFDVKD. The V and J ends lost 7 bases and 6 bases respectively, with 17 bases between them.

The genes are TRBV28 and TRBJ2-7; perhaps TRBD1 as D (6 bases). V was pared by 7 bases and J by 6 bases, with 19 bases between. Per germline, CDR1 MDHEN and CDR2 SYDVKM. The CDR3 totals 14 residues. For the CDR3, the DNA is TGTGCCAGCACTCTACAGGGACACCCAGGCGAGCAGTACTTC. It codes for CASTLQGHPGEQYF. Full variable domain (rest looked up from reference TRBV28 and TRBJ2-7): DVKVTQSSRYLVKRTGEKVFLECVQDMDHENMFWYRQDPGLGLRLIYFSYDVKMKEKGDIPEGYSVSREKKERFSLILESASTNQTSMYLCASTLQGHPGEQYFGPGTRLTVT.

V is TRBV9 and J is TRBJ2-2, with 8 bases matching TRBD1. This CDR3 is 15 amino acids long. Unmatched junction bases numbered 9, after V lost 4 bases and J lost 7 bases. Germline CDR1 is SGDLS and CDR2 is YYNGEE. The CDR3 protein is CASSLRTGSHGELFF. The CDR3 nucleotides are TGTGCCAGCAGCCTACGGACAGGGTCTCACGGGGAGCTGTTTTTT. The complete variable domain, with remaining parts taken from reference TRBV9 and TRBJ2-2, reads DSGVTQTPKHLITATGQRVTLRCSPRSGDLSVYWYQQSLDQGLQFLIQYYNGEERAKGNILERFSAQQFPDLHSELNLSSLELGDSALYFCASSLRTGSHGELFFGEGSRLTVL.

V is TRBV12-3 or TRBV12-4 and J is TRBJ1-2; no clear D. This CDR3 has 11 amino acids. V was shortened by 6 bases and J by 4 bases, with 6 bases between the two germline ends. Here the CDR3 DNA reads TGTGCCAGCAGGTCTGTCTATGGCTACACCTTC. As protein: CASRSVYGYTF.

The CDR3 coding sequence is TGCGCCAGCAGCCAAGACGGACAGGATCTTTTCTATGGCTACACCTTC. Encoded protein: CASSQDGQDLFYGYTF. The rearrangement joins TRBV4-3 to TRBJ1-2, with 7 bases lining up with TRBD1. Germline V lookup: CDR1 LGHNA, CDR2 YSLEER. This CDR3 comprises 16 residues. Trimming cost V 0 bases and J 4 bases; bases outside gene matches: 8.

The J gene is TRBJ2-1, the V gene TRBV5-1; the D gene is possibly TRBD2 (5 bases). The CDR3 spans 15 residues. The germline gives CDR1 SGHRS, CDR2 YFSETQ. Trimming took off 0 bases at V and 4 bases at J, with 11 bases between the two ends. CDR3 residues: CASSLEGVVYNEQFF. The CDR3 bases are TGCGCCAGCAGCTTGGAGGGAGTAGTTTACAATGAGCAGTTCTTC.

This clone has a single count. This chain links TRBV9 with TRBJ1-2; no firm D call. CDR1 and CDR2 (germline): SGDLS, YYNGEE. V lost 2 bases to trimming and J lost 5 bases, with 10 bases between them. The CDR3 has 13 amino acids. Here the CDR3 reads CASSVEAGYGYTF. CDR3 nucleotides: TGTGCCAGCAGCGTGGAAGCGGGTTATGGCTACACCTTC.

The chain links TRBV5-4 to TRBJ2-7, with 8 nucleotides matching TRBD2. The CDR3 contains 18 residues. The germline CDR1 and CDR2 sequences are SGHNT and YYREEE (reference sequence). Germline trimming cut 1 base from V and 3 bases from J; bases unmatched to any gene: 15. The CDR3 sequence is CASSLWTGGGFSFYEQYF. In nucleotides, the CDR3 is TGTGCCAGCAGCTTGTGGACTGGCGGGGGGTTTTCCTTCTACGAGCAGTACTTC.

The V call is TRBV6-6, the J call TRBJ2-2, with D tentatively TRBD1 (5 bases). Germline CDR1 is MNHNY and CDR2 is SVGAGI (reference sequence). Deletions cut 2 bases from V and 1 base from J, with 8 bases between. CDR3 length: 15 residues. The CDR3 coding sequence is TGTGCCAGCAGTTACCTGGACATGAACACCGGGGAGCTGTTTTTT. This codes for CASSYLDMNTGELFF.

J is TRBJ2-3 and V is TRBV7-9, with 9 nucleotides matching TRBD1. Trimming removed 5 bases from V and 3 bases from J; junction bases left unmatched: 6. CDR1 is SEHNR and CDR2 is FQNEAQ in the germline V gene (reference sequence). CDR3 size: 15 residues. CDR3 sequence (DNA): TGTGCCAGCAGCCCACCCGGGACAGGGACAGATACGCAGTATTTT. This encodes CASSPPGTGTDTQYF.

This clone was observed a handful of times. CDR3 DNA: TGTGCCAGCAGTTTGACGGGGGTGGAGCAGTACTTC. Translated: CASSLTGVEQYF. The chain employs TRBV27 and TRBJ2-7, with D perhaps TRBD2 (6 bases). The CDR3 runs 12 residues. CDR1 is MNHEY and CDR2 is SMNVEV in the germline V gene (reference sequence). Trimming removed 3 bases at V and 7 bases at J, with 10 bases between.

Remarks on this clone: The same CDR3 can be traced to other DNA sequences in this sample. CDR3 region: CASSIAGGSYNEQFF. In DNA form, the CDR3 reads TGTGCCAGTAGTATAGCGGGAGGGTCCTACAATGAGCAGTTCTTC. V usage is TRBV19 and J usage is TRBJ2-1; 8 bases match TRBD2. The V segment lost 1 base and the J segment 1 base; nucleotides outside the gene matches: 0. Germline V lookup: CDR1 LNHDA, CDR2 SQIVND (reference sequence). This CDR3 region has 15 residues.

As to this clone: One end of the junction varies from germline; a read error may be responsible. The CDR3 DNA sequence: TGTGCCTGGAGTGTGGACAGGCAAGTGCACTTC. Translated: CAWSVDRQVHF. The genes are TRBV30 and TRBJ2-7; 7 bases match TRBD1. This CDR3 region has 11 residues. CDR1 GTSNPN and CDR2 SVGIG come from the germline V gene (reference sequence).